The next 24 T cell receptor beta chains were all read from a single sample in a study of T-cell reconstitution after alpha-beta-depleted transplantation in children. A library of TCRbeta sequences, prepared with unique molecular identifiers, was generated. TCRdb recomputed calls from the PCR reads with MiXCR, one row per CDR3 protein. The sample contains about 420,000 distinct CDR3 sequences, around 16% of which appear only once. The sample was PBMCs, mostly from graft donor cells, taken 360 days after TCRalphabeta/CD19-depleted stem cell transplant. The receptors shown here come from a boy less than two years old who had a stem cell transplant for Wiskott-Aldrich syndrome, so the T cells may come from the graft donor.

This clonotype was counted a few times. The chain combines TRBV7-2 with TRBJ2-7, with D perhaps matching TRBD2 (5 bases). The CDR3 covers 15 residues. V shed 1 base and J shed 3 bases, with 13 bases lying between them. The germline V gene has CDR1 SGHTA and CDR2 FQGNSA. DNA of the CDR3: TGTGCCAGCAGCTTAGAGGCACGGGGAAGCTACGAGCAGTACTTC. This sequence encodes CASSLEARGSYEQYF.

This clonotype showed up just a few times. The chain carries TRBV7-9 and TRBJ2-7, with 12 bases lining up with TRBD2. The germline gives CDR1 SEHNR, CDR2 FQNEAQ (reference sequence). The CDR3 covers 15 residues. Trimming at V came to 7 bases and at J to 3 bases, leaving 7 bases not matched to a gene. The CDR3 loop is CASILAGGPSYEQYF. CDR3 DNA sequence: TGTGCCAGCATCCTAGCGGGAGGGCCAAGCTACGAGCAGTACTTC.

The chain combines TRBV5-1 with TRBJ2-5; possibly TRBD2 for D (6 bases). V dropped 1 base and J dropped 4 bases, with 11 bases sitting between them. The CDR3 runs to 14 residues. The germline V gene has CDR1 SGHRS and CDR2 YFSETQ. CDR3 DNA: TGCGCCAGCAGCTTGTCGGGGACTCTAGAGACCCAGTACTTC. Translation: CASSLSGTLETQYF.

The rearrangement joins TRBV18 to TRBJ2-2; D is uncertain. Germline lookup yields CDR1 KGHSH and CDR2 LQKENI. CDR3 length: 13 amino acids. Trimming removed 3 bases at V and 5 bases at J, with 7 bases between. The CDR3 bases are TGTGCCAGCTCACCTTGGATTACCGGGGAGCTGTTTTTT. It is translated as CASSPWITGELFF.

This sequence joins TRBV12-3 or TRBV12-4 and TRBJ2-5; 11 nucleotides agree with TRBD2. This CDR3 contains 16 residues. J was trimmed by 5 bases and V by 6 bases; bases with no gene match: 11. As DNA, the CDR3 is TGTGCCAGCAGCCCTAATAGCGGGGGGGCCGGTGAGACCCAGTACTTC. The encoded protein is CASSPNSGGAGETQYF.

This clonotype was recorded a few times. The chain couples TRBV12-3 or TRBV12-4 to TRBJ2-2; possibly TRBD2 for D (5 bases). The CDR3 extends over 16 amino acids. Trimming took off 5 bases at V and 1 base at J, with 14 bases between the two ends. The DNA for the CDR3 is TGTGCCAGCAGTCCAGGACTCCGATTGAACACCGGGGAGCTGTTTTTT. The encoded protein is CASSPGLRLNTGELFF.

The chain is built from TRBV18 and TRBJ2-5, with TRBD2 as a possible D gene (6 bases). Germline V lookup: CDR1 KGHSH, CDR2 LQKENI. This CDR3 region has 15 residues. The V end was cut by 2 bases, the J end by 3 bases, with 13 bases between. The CDR3 loop is CASSPRLVREETQYF. As DNA, the CDR3 is TGTGCCAGCTCACCAAGACTAGTACGTGAAGAGACCCAGTACTTC.

In this sample, this clonotype turned up many times. The chain joins TRBV3-1 to TRBJ2-1; 13 nucleotides align to TRBD2. V was clipped by 2 bases and J by 7 bases; unmatched bases: 5. Germline V gene lookup returns CDR1 LGHDT and CDR2 YNNKEL (reference sequence). The CDR3 has 16 amino acids. The CDR3 bases are TGTGCCAGCAGCCAAACTAGCGGGAGGGCCTCAAATGAGCAGTTCTTC. It encodes CASSQTSGRASNEQFF.

This clonotype appeared a few times. The chain recombines TRBV7-8 with TRBJ2-1; 7 bases fit TRBD2. CDR1 and CDR2 (germline): SGHVS, FQNEAQ. This CDR3 is built from 17 residues. V lost 1 base, J lost 7 bases, and 13 bases stayed unmatched. The CDR3 protein is CASSLVPGTTRLNEQFF. The CDR3 DNA follows: TGTGCCAGCAGCTTAGTCCCCGGGACTACCCGATTGAATGAGCAGTTCTTC.

The chain recombines TRBV12-3 or TRBV12-4 with TRBJ1-6; 9 bases map to TRBD1. The length of the CDR3 is 14 residues. Trimming at V came to 5 bases and at J to 7 bases, leaving 3 bases not matched to a gene. As DNA, the CDR3 is TGTGCCAGCAGTCATACAGGGGGCAATTCACCCCTCCACTTT. It yields the protein CASSHTGGNSPLHF.

The sample holds a few counts of this clonotype. The chain employs TRBV7-9 and TRBJ2-2, with 16 nucleotides matching TRBD2. V lost 5 bases to trimming and J lost 3 bases; unmatched junction nucleotides: 15. This CDR3 is built from 21 residues. Germline loops: CDR1 SEHNR, CDR2 FQNEAQ (reference sequence). The DNA for the CDR3 is TGTGCCAGCAGCCCGAGAGCGAAGGGACTAGCGGGAGGGCATGACACCGGGGAGCTGTTTTTT. Amino acid sequence: CASSPRAKGLAGGHDTGELFF.

In nucleotides, the CDR3 is TGCAGCGTTGAAGATCGCGGTTACGAGCAGTACTTC. Translated, it gives CSVEDRGYEQYF. V usage is TRBV29-1 and J usage is TRBJ2-7; D remains ambiguous. The CDR3 extends over 12 amino acids. Deletions cut 0 bases from V and 4 bases from J, with 7 bases between. CDR1 SQVTM and CDR2 ANQGSEA come from the germline V gene.

The chain employs TRBV29-1 and TRBJ1-4; TRBD1 is a possible D gene (5 bases). The V and J ends lost 7 bases and 8 bases respectively, with 17 bases between them. Germline loops: CDR1 SQVTM, CDR2 ANQGSEA. There are 13 residues in the CDR3. CDR3 nucleotides: TGCAGCGCCCCGGGACCAGATGGGGAAAAACTGTTTTTT. Amino acids: CSAPGPDGEKLFF.

This chain joins TRBV20-1 and TRBJ2-5, with D perhaps matching TRBD1 or TRBD2 (5 bases each). The CDR3 totals 13 residues. Germline lookup yields CDR1 DFQATT and CDR2 SNEGSKA (reference sequence). V was clipped by 5 bases and J by 2 bases, with 12 bases between them. The CDR3: CSAARDRQETQYF. The CDR3 DNA reads TGCAGTGCTGCCCGGGACCGACAAGAGACCCAGTACTTC.

This clonotype was observed a few times. V and J are TRBV10-3 and TRBJ2-5; weak D call: TRBD1 (6 bases). With 4 bases removed from V and 5 bases from J, the gap between germline ends came to 8 bases. CDR1 and CDR2 from the germline V gene are ENHRY and SYGVKD. The CDR3 spans 12 residues. The chain's CDR3 is CAISGRGETQYF. The CDR3, as DNA: TGTGCCATCAGTGGCAGGGGTGAGACCCAGTACTTC.

The CDR3: CASISAIVRDRGHEQYF. CDR3 in DNA: TGTGCCAGCATTTCTGCGATTGTACGGGACAGGGGCCACGAGCAGTACTTC. This sequence joins TRBV27 and TRBJ2-7; 10 bases are a match to TRBD1. Germline lookup yields CDR1 MNHEY and CDR2 SMNVEV (reference sequence). The CDR3 is 17 residues long. Losses at the gene ends were 7 bases for V and 5 bases for J; bases not matched to a gene: 17.

The rearrangement joins TRBV5-1 to TRBJ2-1, with D perhaps matching TRBD1 (5 bases). V lost 5 bases and J lost 7, with 16 bases in between. The germline V gene encodes CDR1 SGHRS and CDR2 YFSETQ. The CDR3 has 14 residues. DNA for the CDR3: TGCGCCAGCAGGAGCCAGGGTGAGGCAAATGAGCAGTTCTTC. Translated: CASRSQGEANEQFF.

The chain joins TRBV29-1 to TRBJ1-1; a weak D match, TRBD1 (5 bases). The CDR3 is made up of 12 amino acids. Between the trimmed V and J ends, which lost 4 bases and 0 bases, there was a span of 6 bases. Germline CDR1 is SQVTM and CDR2 is ANQGSEA. The CDR3 DNA reads as TGCAGCGTTGGACAGATGAACACTGAAGCTTTCTTT. It is translated as CSVGQMNTEAFF.

The chain combines TRBV12-3 or TRBV12-4 with TRBJ2-1, with TRBD2 as a possible D gene (6 bases). This CDR3 contains 14 residues. V was cut by 5 bases and J by 8 bases, with 16 bases left in between. The CDR3 nucleotides are TGTGCCAGCAGTCGACTAGGGATGGGGGATGAGCAGTTCTTC. Protein sequence: CASSRLGMGDEQFF.

The CDR3 DNA follows: TGCGCCAGCAGTGGGCACGAACTTGAGACCCAGTACTTC. This translates into CASSGHELETQYF. V gene TRBV5-1 combines with J gene TRBJ2-5; D unclear. The CDR3 has 13 amino acids. Germline V gene data show CDR1 as SGHRS and CDR2 as YFSETQ. V dropped 5 bases and J dropped 5 bases, with 13 bases sitting between them.

Only a few counts were recorded for this clonotype. The genes are TRBV5-1 and TRBJ2-7; TRBD2 aligns across 7 bases. The J segment lost 0 bases and the V segment lost 2 bases, leaving 5 bases of the junction unmatched. Germline CDR1 reads SGHRS; CDR2 reads YFSETQ. The CDR3 loop spans 15 amino acids. CDR3 DNA sequence: TGCGCCAGCAGCTTAGCGGGGCCGACCTCCTACGAGCAGTACTTC. Residues: CASSLAGPTSYEQYF.

In this sample, this clonotype turned up a few times. The V gene is TRBV7-9, the J gene TRBJ2-4; D is unresolved. CDR3 length: 12 residues. The ends were cut back, 8 bases at V and 8 bases at J, with 13 bases in the middle. The germline V gene encodes CDR1 SEHNR and CDR2 FQNEAQ (reference sequence). The CDR3 is CASQDGWDIQYF. CDR3 DNA: TGTGCCAGCCAGGACGGGTGGGACATTCAGTACTTC. The variable domain in full, with the rest retrieved from reference TRBV7-9 and TRBJ2-4, is DTGVSQNPRHKITKRGQNVTFRCDPISEHNRLYWYRQTLGQGPEFLTYFQNEAQLEKSRLLSDRFSAERPKGSFSTLEIQRTEQGDSAMYLCASQDGWDIQYFGAGTRLSVL.

V gene TRBV24-1 combines with J gene TRBJ2-7; 7 bases are a match to TRBD1. This CDR3 has 14 residues. J gave up 5 bases and V 3 bases, and 6 bases lay outside the gene matches. CDR1 is KGHDR and CDR2 is SFDVKD in the germline V gene. The CDR3 coding sequence is TGTGCCACCAGTGATAAACAGGGGTTGGACGAGCAGTACTTC. Translating gives CATSDKQGLDEQYF.

This clonotype has only a few counts. The chain has TRBV2 and TRBJ2-7, with a tentative D call TRBD2 (5 bases). Germline values: CDR1 SNHLY, CDR2 FYNNEI. V was pared by 2 bases and J by 2 bases, with 13 bases between. There are 15 residues in the CDR3. CDR3 in amino acids: CASSERWGAAYEQYF. CDR3 bases: TGTGCCAGCAGTGAACGGTGGGGAGCTGCCTACGAGCAGTACTTC. Drawing the rest from reference TRBV2 and TRBJ2-7, the complete variable domain is EPEVTQTPSHQVTQMGQEVILRCVPISNHLYFYWYRQILGQKVEFLVSFYNNEISEKSEIFDDQFSVERPDGSNFTLKIRSTKLEDSAMYFCASSERWGAAYEQYFGPGTRLTVT.